Below, 29 T cell receptor beta chains from the same sample are listed, as sequenced in a study of cytomegalovirus exposure and HLA in healthy donors. Primers for the PCR totalled 60 Vbeta and 13 Jbeta. This table comes from immunoSEQ multiplex PCR, and its TCRdb copy is limited to in-frame clones, with some not included. The table lists more than 85,000 clones, 75% to 80% of them singletons. Sequenced material: PBMCs. The source of these receptors is a female donor in good health and CMV-seronegative.

This clone was counted a few times. The rearrangement links TRBV19 to TRBJ2-3, with 14 bases aligning to TRBD2. V lost 10 bases to trimming and J lost 0 bases; unmatched junction nucleotides: 9. The CDR3 contains 17 residues. The germline V gene encodes CDR1 LNHDA and CDR2 SQIVND (reference sequence). This CDR3 reads CATRTSGGPGSTDTQYF. Here the CDR3 DNA reads TGTGCCACCCGGACTAGCGGGGGGCCAGGTAGCACAGATACGCAGTATTTT.

This sequence joins TRBV7-3 and TRBJ2-3, with D perhaps TRBD1 (6 bases). The CDR3 has 15 residues. CDR1 is SGHTA and CDR2 is FQGTGA in the germline V gene. Trimming pared 1 base from V and 4 bases from J, leaving 12 bases between. CDR3 loop: CASSLKGGLSDTQYF. The CDR3, as DNA: TGTGCCAGCAGCTTAAAAGGGGGTTTGTCAGATACGCAGTATTTT.

The rearrangement links TRBV7-8 to TRBJ1-1; 10 positions agree with TRBD1. V shed 5 bases and J 3 bases; nucleotides not matched to a gene: 6. Germline V gene lookup returns CDR1 SGHVS and CDR2 FQNEAQ. This CDR3 spans 15 amino acids. CDR3 coding DNA: TGTGCCAGCAGCCCCGGGACAGGGGAATACACTGAAGCTTTCTTT. Protein sequence: CASSPGTGEYTEAFF.

The chain is built from TRBV6-5 and TRBJ2-5; 7 bases are a match to TRBD1. This CDR3 contains 14 residues. V trimming: 2 bases; J trimming: 2 bases; junction bases outside the gene matches: 2. CDR1 and CDR2 from the germline V gene are MNHEY and SVGAGI. The CDR3 loop reads CASSYRDRQETQYF. In DNA, the CDR3 is TGTGCCAGCAGTTACCGGGACAGACAAGAGACCCAGTACTTC.

The chain couples TRBV5-1 to TRBJ2-7; TRBD1 matches at 9 bases. The CDR3 has 16 residues. CDR1 is SGHRS and CDR2 is YFSETQ in the germline V gene. After removal of 4 bases from V and 0 bases from J, the junction contained 8 bases not matched to a gene. CDR3 in amino acids: CASSRNPGQGSYEQYF. The CDR3 DNA reads as TGCGCCAGCAGCCGAAACCCGGGACAGGGCTCCTACGAGCAGTACTTC.

The chain has TRBV7-6 and TRBJ2-5, with 8 bases lining up with TRBD2. Germline V gene data show CDR1 as SGHVS and CDR2 as FNYEAQ. V lost 7 bases and J lost 3; bases outside the gene matches: 10. This CDR3 has 15 residues. CDR3 DNA sequence: TGTGCCAGCACAAAGGAGCGGGAGAAGGAAGAGACCCAGTACTTC. As protein: CASTKEREKEETQYF.

This chain connects TRBV14 to TRBJ1-2; the match to TRBD1 covers 7 bases. V trimming: 5 bases; J trimming: 4 bases; junction bases outside the gene matches: 4. The CDR3 is 13 residues long. Germline CDR1 reads SGHDN; CDR2 reads FVKESK. The CDR3 coding sequence is TGTGCCAGCAGCGCACAGGGGCCCTATGGCTACACCTTC. Translating it yields CASSAQGPYGYTF. The full variable domain, completed using reference TRBV14 and TRBJ1-2, is EAGVTQFPSHSVIEKGQTVTLRCDPISGHDNLYWYRRVMGKEIKFLLHFVKESKQDESGMPNNRFLAERTGGTYSTLKVQPAELEDSGVYFCASSAQGPYGYTFGSGTRLTVV.

The chain recombines TRBV6-1 with TRBJ2-7; 8 bases agree with TRBD1. V was pared by 7 bases and J by 2 bases, with 7 bases of the junction left unmatched. The germline CDR1 and CDR2 sequences are MNHNS and SASEGT. The CDR3 runs 14 residues. The CDR3 here is CASMRTGKAYEQYF. CDR3 bases: TGTGCCAGCATGAGGACAGGGAAGGCCTACGAGCAGTACTTC.

The chain links TRBV7-3 to TRBJ2-5; D may be TRBD1 (5 bases). The CDR3 has 13 residues. Trimming shortened V by 0 bases and J by 3 bases, and 5 bases separated the two germline ends. Germline V gene lookup returns CDR1 SGHTA and CDR2 FQGTGA. CDR3 coding DNA: TGTGCCAGCAGCTTAACAGGGGAAGAGACCCAGTACTTC. It encodes CASSLTGEETQYF.

The rearrangement links TRBV28 to TRBJ1-1, with unresolved D. This CDR3 comprises 14 residues. Trimming took off 2 bases at V and 6 bases at J, with 13 bases between the two ends. Germline V gene lookup returns CDR1 MDHEN and CDR2 SYDVKM. In DNA form, the CDR3 reads TGTGCCAGCAGTTTAAGCCGCCCCCGATCTGAAGCTTTCTTT. It translates to CASSLSRPRSEAFF.

This clone was observed once. The chain joins TRBV7-3 to TRBJ2-5, with 12 bases that match TRBD2. Germline CDR1 and CDR2: SGHTA and FQGTGA. The CDR3 length is 16 residues. V shed 2 bases and J 4 bases; nucleotides not matched to a gene: 5. CDR3 region: CASSLWSSGRGETQYF. The CDR3 DNA reads as TGTGCCAGCAGCTTATGGTCTAGCGGGAGGGGAGAGACCCAGTACTTC.

The gene calls are TRBV28 and TRBJ1-5; no reliable D call. V dropped 2 bases and J dropped 2 bases, with 13 bases sitting between them. There are 16 residues in the CDR3. Germline CDR1 MDHEN, CDR2 SYDVKM. Written as DNA, the CDR3 is TGTGCCAGCAGTTTACGTCGGGGATCGGGCAATCAGCCCCAGCATTTT. This codes for CASSLRRGSGNQPQHF.

The chain combines TRBV7-9 with TRBJ1-1; D uncertain. CDR3 length: 13 residues. Trimming took off 5 bases at V and 2 bases at J, with 9 bases between the two ends. The germline CDR1 and CDR2 sequences are SEHNR and FQNEAQ (reference sequence). The CDR3 loop is CASSLGANTEAFF. The CDR3 nucleotides are TGTGCCAGCAGCCTCGGTGCAAACACTGAAGCTTTCTTT. Variable domain in full (rest from reference TRBV7-9 and TRBJ1-1): DTGVSQNPRHKITKRGQNVTFRCDPISEHNRLYWYRQTLGQGPEFLTYFQNEAQLEKSRLLSDRFSAERPKGSFSTLEIQRTEQGDSAMYLCASSLGANTEAFFGQGTRLTVV.

V usage is TRBV27 and J usage is TRBJ2-2; D is unclear. Germline lookup yields CDR1 MNHEY and CDR2 SMNVEV (reference sequence). V was shortened by 6 bases and J by 5 bases, with 13 bases between the two germline ends. This CDR3 has 14 residues. In DNA, the CDR3 is TGTGCCAGCAGCCCTGGAGTGGATACCGGGGAGCTGTTTTTT. Protein sequence: CASSPGVDTGELFF.

V is TRBV6-4 and J is TRBJ2-3; 9 bases fit TRBD2. Germline CDR1 reads MRHNA; CDR2 reads SNTAGT. With V trimmed by 5 bases and J by 2 bases, 8 bases remained unmatched. The CDR3 has 16 amino acids. The CDR3 coding sequence is TGTGCCAGCAGTTCCCGCGGGGGGGCGTCCACAGATACGCAGTATTTT. This encodes CASSSRGGASTDTQYF.

This chain connects TRBV5-4 to TRBJ2-2; 7 nucleotides line up with TRBD1. J lost 4 bases, V lost 2 bases, and 5 bases had no gene match. The V gene's germline CDR1 is SGHNT and CDR2 YYREEE (reference sequence). The CDR3 length is 15 residues. CDR3 nucleotides: TGTGCCAGCAGCTTTGAGGGGGCGCGCACCGGGGAGCTGTTTTTT. It translates to CASSFEGARTGELFF.

The gene calls are TRBV9 and TRBJ2-7; 8 positions agree with TRBD1. V shed 2 bases, J shed 5 bases, and the junction held 6 bases outside the gene matches. The V gene's germline CDR1 is SGDLS and CDR2 YYNGEE. The CDR3 spans 14 residues. This CDR3 reads CASSVGDRWNEQYF. CDR3 sequence (DNA): TGTGCCAGCAGCGTCGGGGACAGGTGGAACGAGCAGTACTTC.

V usage is TRBV10-3 and J usage is TRBJ1-3; possible D gene TRBD1, 6 bases. The V gene lost 0 bases and the J gene lost 4 bases, with 7 bases spanning the gap. Germline loops: CDR1 ENHRY, CDR2 SYGVKD. This CDR3 region has 14 residues. The chain's CDR3 is CAISESGTGNTIYF. The CDR3 bases are TGTGCCATCAGTGAGTCAGGGACAGGAAACACCATATATTTT.

This clone has a handful of counts. A read error may produce the germline difference seen at one junction end. The chain has TRBV7-9 and TRBJ2-5, with 10 bases lining up with TRBD2. Germline V lookup: CDR1 SEHNR, CDR2 FQNEAQ (reference sequence). This CDR3 is built from 15 residues. This CDR3 is CSSKLGLAGDETQYF. For the CDR3, the DNA is TGTTCCAGCAAACTCGGCCTAGCGGGAGATGAGACCCAGTACTTC.

This clone was detected only a few times. This chain joins TRBV25-1 and TRBJ1-2, with a weak D call TRBD1 (5 bases). CDR1 MGHDK and CDR2 SYGVNS come from the germline V gene. There are 13 residues in the CDR3. Trimming shortened V by 8 bases and J by 8 bases, and 18 bases separated the two germline ends. The DNA of the CDR3 is TGTGCCAGCGGACACCCAGGGAAGAGGGGCTACACCTTC. This encodes CASGHPGKRGYTF.

The chain links TRBV9 to TRBJ1-4; D is possibly TRBD1 (5 bases). This CDR3 is 15 amino acids long. Per germline, CDR1 SGDLS and CDR2 YYNGEE. V lost 3 bases, J lost 5 bases, and 14 bases lay in between. The CDR3 DNA is TGTGCCAGCAGCGCTACATGGGGGGGGAATGAAAAACTGTTTTTT. Its protein product is CASSATWGGNEKLFF.

This clone came up a few times. The chain recombines TRBV7-6 with TRBJ2-1; 7 bases fit TRBD2. CDR3 size: 18 residues. Per the germline V gene, CDR1 is SGHVS and CDR2 is FNYEAQ. Trimming removed 5 bases from V and 1 base from J; junction bases left unmatched: 14. CDR3 in DNA: TGTGCCAGCAGCCCAACCTCCGGACTAGATGCGTCCTACAATGAGCAGTTCTTC. It translates to CASSPTSGLDASYNEQFF.

The chain combines TRBV6-1 with TRBJ2-1; D remains ambiguous. Per germline, CDR1 MNHNS and CDR2 SASEGT. Trimming removed 5 bases at V and 7 bases at J, with 9 bases between. The CDR3 has 12 residues. The chain's CDR3 is CASSMPENEQFF. CDR3 in DNA: TGTGCCAGCAGTATGCCTGAGAATGAGCAGTTCTTC.

V and J are TRBV11-3 and TRBJ2-1; 9 positions agree with TRBD2. The trim removed 5 bases at V and 4 bases at J, leaving 15 bases unmatched. This CDR3 has 18 residues. The germline V gene has CDR1 SGHNT and CDR2 YENEEA. This chain's CDR3 is CASSLTYLAGDSYNEQFF. The CDR3, as DNA: TGTGCCAGCAGCCTCACCTATTTAGCGGGAGATTCTTACAATGAGCAGTTCTTC.

V usage is TRBV2 and J usage is TRBJ1-1; D not certain. Trimming took off 5 bases at V and 6 bases at J, with 13 bases between the two ends. The CDR3 is 13 amino acids. Germline CDR1 reads SNHLY; CDR2 reads FYNNEI. The CDR3 bases are TGTGCCAGCAGTCGGGGAGTATGGCCTGAAGCTTTCTTT. As protein: CASSRGVWPEAFF.

In DNA form, the CDR3 reads TGTGCCAGCAGCCCTAGCGGGGCGACCACAGATACGCAGTATTTT. Protein: CASSPSGATTDTQYF. The chain joins TRBV7-2 to TRBJ2-3, with 9 bases aligning to TRBD2. J lost 2 bases, V lost 5 bases, and 5 bases had no gene match. The CDR3 has 15 amino acids. Germline CDR1 is SGHTA and CDR2 is FQGNSA.

The chain carries TRBV30 and TRBJ1-4; tentatively, D is TRBD1 (5 bases). There are 12 residues in the CDR3. The V end lost 2 bases, the J end lost 8 bases, and 9 bases lay between the germline ends. CDR1 and CDR2 from the germline V gene are GTSNPN and SVGIG (reference sequence). In nucleotides, the CDR3 is TGTGCCTGGAGTTGGTCAGGGGAAAAACTGTTTTTT. It yields the protein CAWSWSGEKLFF.

The chain employs TRBV1 and TRBJ2-3; the table's D gene call, TRBD1, was not cross checked with the DNA. TRBV1 is labeled a pseudogene. The CDR3 extends over 16 amino acids. CDR3 sequence reads: CTSSQRDRESTDTQYF. CDR3 nucleotides: TGCACCAGCAGCCAACGGGACAGGGAAAGCACAGATACGCAGTATTTT.

This clone came up once. This chain links TRBV30 with TRBJ2-3; tentative D call: TRBD2 (5 bases). Trimming took off 5 bases at V and 0 bases at J, with 9 bases between the two ends. The CDR3 is 13 amino acids. From germline, CDR1 is GTSNPN and CDR2 SVGIG (reference sequence). The CDR3: CAWSSGSTDTQYF. CDR3 nucleotide sequence: TGTGCCTGGTCATCGGGAAGCACAGATACGCAGTATTTT.